This TCR beta chain was captured in a study of blood T cells in healthy people across ages. V gave up 5 bases and J gave up 8 bases, with 15 bases separating them. This CDR3 is built from 13 residues. Only one count was recorded for this clonotype. A J-beta primer mix and a sample-barcoded 5' primer were used in a second PCR of about 7 to 12 cycles. TCRdb reprocessed the 5' RACE reads with MiXCR, giving one entry per CDR3 protein. The sample contains 700,000 to 850,000 distinct CDR3 sequences, 36% of which appear only once. The clonotype was recovered from a man aged 18 to 30 in good health. Sequencing was carried out using blood. The J gene is TRBJ1-2, the V gene TRBV12-3 or TRBV12-4, with D possibly being TRBD1 (5 bases). CDR3 loop: CASSPRAACGYTF. CDR3 in DNA: TGTGCCAGCAGTCCCAGGGCGGCCTGCGGCTACACCTTC.